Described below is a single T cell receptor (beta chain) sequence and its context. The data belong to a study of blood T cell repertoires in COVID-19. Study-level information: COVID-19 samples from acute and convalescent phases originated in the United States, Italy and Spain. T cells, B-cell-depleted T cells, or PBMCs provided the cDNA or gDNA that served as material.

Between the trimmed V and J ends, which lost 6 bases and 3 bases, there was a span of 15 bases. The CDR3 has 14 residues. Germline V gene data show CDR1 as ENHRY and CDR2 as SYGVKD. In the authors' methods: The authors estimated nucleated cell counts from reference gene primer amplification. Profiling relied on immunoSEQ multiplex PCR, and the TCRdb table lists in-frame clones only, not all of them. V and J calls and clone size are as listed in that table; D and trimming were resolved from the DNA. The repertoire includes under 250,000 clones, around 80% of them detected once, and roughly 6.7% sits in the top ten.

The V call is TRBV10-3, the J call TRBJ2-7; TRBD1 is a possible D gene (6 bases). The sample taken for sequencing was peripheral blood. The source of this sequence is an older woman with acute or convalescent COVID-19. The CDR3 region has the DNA TGTGCCATCAGCCTGGGGGCCGGAGGCTACGAGCAGTACTTC. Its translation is CAISLGAGGYEQYF.